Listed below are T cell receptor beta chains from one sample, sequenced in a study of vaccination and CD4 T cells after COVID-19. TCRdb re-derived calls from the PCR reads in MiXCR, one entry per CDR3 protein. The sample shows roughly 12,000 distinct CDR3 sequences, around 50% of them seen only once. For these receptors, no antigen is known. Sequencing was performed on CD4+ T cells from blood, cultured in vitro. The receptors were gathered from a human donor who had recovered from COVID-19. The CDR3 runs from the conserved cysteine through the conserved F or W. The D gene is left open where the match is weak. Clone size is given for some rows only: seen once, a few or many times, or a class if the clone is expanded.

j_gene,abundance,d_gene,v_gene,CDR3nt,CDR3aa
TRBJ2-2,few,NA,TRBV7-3,TGTGCCAGCAGCTCGCTAGTCACTTCGAACACCGGGGAGCTGTTTTTT,CASSSLVTSNTGELFF
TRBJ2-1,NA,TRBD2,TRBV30,TGTGCCTGGAGTGTACTAGCGCAATACAATGAGCAGTTCTTC,CAWSVLAQYNEQFF
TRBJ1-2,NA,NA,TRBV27,TGTGCCAGCAGTTTAGGGACAAACTATGGCTACACCTTC,CASSLGTNYGYTF
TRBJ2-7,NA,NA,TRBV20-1,TGCAGTGCTAGTTACAGCTCCTACGAGCAGTACTTC,CSASYSSYEQYF
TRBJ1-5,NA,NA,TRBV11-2,TGTGCCAGCAGCCGGGATTCGGGGAGCAATCAGCCCCAGCATTTT,CASSRDSGSNQPQHF
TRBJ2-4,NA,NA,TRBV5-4,TGTGCCAGCAGCGAACCTACCAAAAACATTCAGTACTTC,CASSEPTKNIQYF
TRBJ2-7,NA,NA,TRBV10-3,TGTGCCATCAGTGAAGGGAGTACCTACGAGCAGTACTTC,CAISEGSTYEQYF
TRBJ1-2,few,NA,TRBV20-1,TGCAGTGCTACTGTGAGGCCAGCTAACTATGGCTACACCTTC,CSATVRPANYGYTF
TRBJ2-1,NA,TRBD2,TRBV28,TGTGCCAGCACCGGGGGACTAGCGGGGTCAAGCTCCTACAATGAGCAGTTCTTC,CASTGGLAGSSSYNEQFF
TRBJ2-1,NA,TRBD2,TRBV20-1,TGCAGTGCAAACCGCGGGGGGGGTTCCTACAATGAGCAGTTCTTC,CSANRGGGSYNEQFF
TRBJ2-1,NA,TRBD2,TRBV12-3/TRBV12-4,TGTGCCAGCAGTCTTAGCGGGAGCTCCTACAATGAGCAGTTCTTC,CASSLSGSSYNEQFF
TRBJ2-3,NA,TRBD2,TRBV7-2,TGTGCCAGCAGTTCAAGTGGCGACGGGAGGACCACAGATACGCAGTATTTT,CASSSSGDGRTTDTQYF
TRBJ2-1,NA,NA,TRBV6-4,TGTGCCAGCAGTGACGTATATTGCGATGAGCAGTTCTTC,CASSDVYCDEQFF
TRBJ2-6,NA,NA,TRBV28,TGTGCCAGCAGTTTTCCCGCTGGGGCCAACGTCCTGACTTTC,CASSFPAGANVLTF
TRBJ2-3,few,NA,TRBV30,TGTGCCTGGGGAAGGCCGGGATACGATACGCAGTATTTT,CAWGRPGYDTQYF
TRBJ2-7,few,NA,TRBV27,TGTGCCAGTACCAGGGCAGGGGCCGTCTACGAGCAGTACTTC,CASTRAGAVYEQYF
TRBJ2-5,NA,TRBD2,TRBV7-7,TGTGCCAGCAGCTTAGGACTAGCCGGCGGGGAGACCCAGTACTTC,CASSLGLAGGETQYF